The 22 T cell receptor beta chains presented below share a single source sample, sequenced in a study of cytomegalovirus exposure and HLA in healthy donors. The PCR ran on 60 Vbeta and 13 Jbeta primers. Using immunoSEQ multiplex PCR, the repertoire was profiled, and TCRdb retains in-frame clones only, with some absent. The table for this sample gives around 120,000 clones. The sequenced material came from PBMCs. These receptors were taken from a man aged 45-60 years in good health and CMV-seronegative.

The V call is TRBV19, the J call TRBJ2-7, with TRBD1 as a possible D gene (6 bases). Germline CDR1 and CDR2: LNHDA and SQIVND (reference sequence). Trimming took off 5 bases at V and 4 bases at J, with 21 bases between the two ends. The CDR3 is 16 residues long. CDR3 coding DNA: TGTGCCAGTAGTCCTCAGGGTGGCAGGGGTATTTACGAGCAGTACTTC. It translates to CASSPQGGRGIYEQYF.

The gene calls are TRBV19 and TRBJ2-5; a weak D match, TRBD1 (5 bases). CDR1 is LNHDA and CDR2 is SQIVND in the germline V gene (reference sequence). The CDR3 is made up of 13 amino acids. Trimming pared 4 bases from V and 7 bases from J, leaving 13 bases between. The DNA for the CDR3 is TGTGCCAGTAGTACCCAGGGCTCTGGGACCCAGTACTTC. Translating gives CASSTQGSGTQYF.

This chain links TRBV4-3 with TRBJ2-1; D is undetermined. The CDR3 is 15 residues long. Germline CDR1 and CDR2: LGHNA and YSLEER. V shed 0 bases and J shed 0 bases, with 6 bases lying between them. The CDR3 nucleotides read TGCGCCAGCAGCCAAGATCGGAGCTCCTACAATGAGCAGTTCTTC. This codes for CASSQDRSSYNEQFF.

The chain is built from TRBV2 and TRBJ1-1; D may be TRBD1 (5 bases). Germline V gene data show CDR1 as SNHLY and CDR2 as FYNNEI. Trimming removed 1 base at V and 1 base at J, with 10 bases between. This CDR3 has 15 residues. As DNA, the CDR3 is TGTGCCAGCAGTGAAGGGTGGGGCGGGAACACTGAAGCTTTCTTT. Translating it yields CASSEGWGGNTEAFF. Full variable domain (outside the CDR3, taken from reference TRBV2 and TRBJ1-1): EPEVTQTPSHQVTQMGQEVILRCVPISNHLYFYWYRQILGQKVEFLVSFYNNEISEKSEIFDDQFSVERPDGSNFTLKIRSTKLEDSAMYFCASSEGWGGNTEAFFGQGTRLTVV.

CDR3 sequence reads: CASSRALSDREYGYTF. Written as DNA, the CDR3 is TGCGCCAGCAGCCGAGCCCTCTCGGACAGGGAGTATGGCTACACCTTC. The chain recombines TRBV4-1 with TRBJ1-2, with TRBD1 identical over 8 bases. Germline V gene sequence: CDR1 MGHRA, CDR2 YSYEKL. Unmatched junction bases numbered 12, after V lost 4 bases and J lost 5 bases. CDR3 size: 16 residues.

This chain connects TRBV29-1 to TRBJ1-1, with no clear D. CDR1 is SQVTM, CDR2 ANQGSEA, per germline. V shed 4 bases and J shed 0 bases, with 9 bases lying between them. This CDR3 contains 13 residues. Written as DNA, the CDR3 is TGCAGCGTTGTGCGGGTGATGAACACTGAAGCTTTCTTT. Its protein is CSVVRVMNTEAFF.

The genes are TRBV5-1 and TRBJ1-2; D possibly corresponds to TRBD1 (5 bases). Germline CDR1 and CDR2: SGHRS and YFSETQ. The CDR3 has 14 amino acids. V lost 4 bases, J lost 4 bases, and 14 bases lay in between. CDR3: CASSPGLPSYGYTF. In DNA form, the CDR3 reads TGCGCCAGCAGCCCGGGACTCCCCAGCTATGGCTACACCTTC.

The chain recombines TRBV11-2 with TRBJ2-7; 8 bases align to TRBD2. The length of the CDR3 is 14 residues. Germline V lookup: CDR1 SGHAT, CDR2 FQNNGV. The V and J ends lost 5 bases and 5 bases, in that order; junction bases with no gene match: 8. The chain's CDR3 is CASSLPPGGNEQYF. The DNA for the CDR3 is TGTGCCAGCAGCCTCCCCCCGGGGGGGAACGAGCAGTACTTC.

Note on this clone: One end of the junction fails to match germline, which may point to a read error. Other DNA sequences in the same sample also yield this CDR3. The chain joins TRBV9 to TRBJ2-7, with 11 bases aligning to TRBD1. The CDR3 is made up of 15 amino acids. Germline V gene data show CDR1 as SGDLS and CDR2 as YYNGEE. The DNA of the CDR3 is TGCGCCAGCAGCGTAGGACAGGGGGCCTCCTACGAGCAGTACTTC. As protein: CASSVGQGASYEQYF.

V gene TRBV5-4 combines with J gene TRBJ1-5; D unclear. Germline CDR1 and CDR2: SGHNT and YYREEE (reference sequence). Trimming removed 4 bases from V and 6 bases from J, with 11 bases in between. CDR3 length equals 13 residues. The CDR3 DNA sequence: TGTGCCAGCAGCGAAGGGCGGGGTCAGCCCCAGCATTTT. It encodes CASSEGRGQPQHF. Complete variable domain (other parts from reference TRBV5-4 and TRBJ1-5): ETGVTQSPTHLIKTRGQQVTLRCSSQSGHNTVSWYQQALGQGPQFIFQYYREEENGRGNFPPRFSGLQFPNYSSELNVNALELDDSALYLCASSEGRGQPQHFGDGTRLSIL.

The chain's CDR3 is CASSFGLTEAFF. Written as DNA, the CDR3 is TGTGCCAGCAGCTTCGGGTTAACTGAAGCTTTCTTT. V usage is TRBV7-9 and J usage is TRBJ1-1; D is ambiguous. The germline gives CDR1 SEHNR, CDR2 FQNEAQ (reference sequence). V lost 3 bases to trimming and J lost 5 bases, with 7 bases between them. This CDR3 region has 12 residues. The variable domain in full, with the rest retrieved from reference TRBV7-9 and TRBJ1-1, is DTGVSQNPRHKITKRGQNVTFRCDPISEHNRLYWYRQTLGQGPEFLTYFQNEAQLEKSRLLSDRFSAERPKGSFSTLEIQRTEQGDSAMYLCASSFGLTEAFFGQGTRLTVV.

The chain joins TRBV7-2 to TRBJ1-1, with D possibly TRBD1 on 5 matching bases. Per germline, CDR1 SGHTA and CDR2 FQGNSA. Trimming took off 1 base at V and 2 bases at J, with 11 bases between the two ends. The CDR3 is 15 residues long. This CDR3 is CASSLVLGGNTEAFF. The DNA of the CDR3 is TGTGCCAGCAGCTTAGTTCTCGGGGGAAACACTGAAGCTTTCTTT.

The chain carries TRBV5-5 and TRBJ1-5; 11 nucleotides match TRBD1. V was pared by 4 bases and J by 4 bases, with 1 base of the junction left unmatched. The germline gives CDR1 SGHKS, CDR2 YYEKEE (reference sequence). The CDR3 contains 14 residues. CDR3 nucleotides: TGTGCCAGCAGCGGACAGGGGGCTAATCAGCCCCAGCATTTT. Translating gives CASSGQGANQPQHF.

The rearrangement joins TRBV5-1 to TRBJ1-2; D might be TRBD1 (6 bases). With 1 base removed from V and 2 bases from J, the gap between germline ends came to 9 bases. The CDR3 is 14 residues long. CDR1 and CDR2 from the germline V gene are SGHRS and YFSETQ. The CDR3 loop reads CASSLLDSNYGYTF. The CDR3 DNA is TGCGCCAGCAGCTTGCTGGACAGCAACTATGGCTACACCTTC.

The rearrangement uses TRBV4-1 and TRBJ1-4; D might be TRBD1 (6 bases). Germline V gives CDR1 MGHRA, CDR2 YSYEKL. V was cut by 11 bases and J by 3 bases, with 28 bases left in between. This CDR3 is 18 amino acids long. CDR3 bases: TGCGCCCCCAGCCAAGGGAAGGGGGGGGCGAGAGCTAATGAAAAACTGTTTTTT. Encoded protein: CAPSQGKGGARANEKLFF.

CDR3: CASSPQRLRDRGRRAEAFF. CDR3 sequence (DNA): TGTGCCAGCAGCCCTCAGCGTCTCCGGGACAGGGGGCGGAGAGCTGAAGCTTTCTTT. The chain combines TRBV7-8 with TRBJ1-1, with 12 bases fitting TRBD1. J lost 6 bases, V lost 5 bases, and 19 bases had no gene match. Germline-derived CDR1 and CDR2 are SGHVS and FQNEAQ. The CDR3 totals 19 residues.

The chain recombines TRBV5-1 with TRBJ2-7; D might be TRBD2 (5 bases). V gave up 1 base and J gave up 0 bases, with 11 bases separating them. This CDR3 is built from 15 residues. The germline V gene encodes CDR1 SGHRS and CDR2 YFSETQ. The CDR3 reads CASSLWESSSYEQYF. The CDR3 DNA sequence: TGCGCCAGCAGCTTGTGGGAGTCCAGCTCCTACGAGCAGTACTTC.

The rearrangement uses TRBV2 and TRBJ2-5; 8 nucleotides agree with TRBD1. CDR3 length: 13 amino acids. J was trimmed by 5 bases and V by 6 bases; bases with no gene match: 5. Germline CDR1 SNHLY, CDR2 FYNNEI. The CDR3 loop reads CASRTTGGETQYF. The DNA for the CDR3 is TGTGCCAGCAGAACCACAGGGGGGGAGACCCAGTACTTC.

The chain employs TRBV7-2 and TRBJ2-3; D is uncertain. The V and J ends lost 1 base and 3 bases respectively, with 5 bases between them. Looked up from germline, CDR1 is SGHTA and CDR2 is FQGNSA. The CDR3 has 13 residues. The CDR3 spells CASSLEATDTQYF. The CDR3 DNA sequence: TGTGCCAGCAGCTTAGAAGCAACAGATACGCAGTATTTT.

This chain uses TRBV6-1 with TRBJ2-1; 7 positions agree with TRBD1. With V trimmed by 5 bases and J by 5 bases, 9 bases remained unmatched. The germline CDR1 and CDR2 sequences are MNHNS and SASEGT. CDR3 length: 15 amino acids. The CDR3 DNA reads as TGTGCCAGCAGTATTCTTCCGGGACAGAACAATGAGCAGTTCTTC. Translating gives CASSILPGQNNEQFF.

V usage is TRBV5-1 and J usage is TRBJ2-5; D unclear. The germline V gene encodes CDR1 SGHRS and CDR2 YFSETQ. V was cut by 2 bases and J by 2 bases, with 7 bases left in between. The CDR3 contains 13 residues. This CDR3 reads CASSFLAQETQYF. CDR3 bases: TGCGCCAGCAGCTTTCTGGCTCAAGAGACCCAGTACTTC.

The rearrangement links TRBV7-2 to TRBJ2-1; 13 bases agree with TRBD2. This CDR3 comprises 17 residues. V trimming: 1 base; J trimming: 4 bases; junction bases outside the gene matches: 4. Germline V CDR1 and CDR2: SGHTA, FQGNSA. The CDR3 region has the DNA TGTGCCAGCAGCTTAGACCGGACTAGCGGGAGTTACAATGAGCAGTTCTTC. Translated, it gives CASSLDRTSGSYNEQFF.